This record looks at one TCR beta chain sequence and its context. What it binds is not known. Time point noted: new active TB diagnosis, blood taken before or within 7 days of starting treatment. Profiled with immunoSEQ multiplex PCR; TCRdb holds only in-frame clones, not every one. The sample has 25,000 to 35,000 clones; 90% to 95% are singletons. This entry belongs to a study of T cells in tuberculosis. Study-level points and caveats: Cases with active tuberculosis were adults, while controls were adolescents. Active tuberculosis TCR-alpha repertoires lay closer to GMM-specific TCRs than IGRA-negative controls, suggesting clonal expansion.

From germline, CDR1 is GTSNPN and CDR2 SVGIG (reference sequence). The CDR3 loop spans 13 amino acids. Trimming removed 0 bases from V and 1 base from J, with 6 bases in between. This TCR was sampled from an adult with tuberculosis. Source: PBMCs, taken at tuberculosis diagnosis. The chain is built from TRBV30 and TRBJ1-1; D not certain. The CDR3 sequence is CAWSVSENTEAFF. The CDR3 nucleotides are TGTGCCTGGAGTGTAAGCGAGAACACTGAAGCTTTCTTT.